The sequence of this T cell receptor (beta chain) was determined in a study of blood T cell repertoires in COVID-19. Study summary: Nucleic acid was either cDNA or gDNA, and it came from T cells, B-cell-depleted T cells, or PBMCs.

CDR3 length equals 15 residues. The V and J ends lost 2 bases and 6 bases respectively, with 15 bases between them. In germline, CDR1 is SGHRS, CDR2 YFSETQ. In the original workflow: Nucleated cell counts were estimated from reference gene primer amplification. Some clones are missing from TCRdb's copy, which holds only in-frame ones; the method was immunoSEQ multiplex PCR. D and trimming come from the DNA, and the V and J calls and clone size come from that table. The sample shows about 400,000 clones, about 86% of them seen only once. Patients of the Seattle cohort, enrolled during active infection, were followed longitudinally.

The material sequenced was peripheral blood. This chain links TRBV5-1 with TRBJ2-1, with a weak D call TRBD2 (5 bases). This TCR was sampled from a woman aged 55 to 70 with COVID-19, enrolled during active disease. The CDR3 spells CASSLFLATGNEQFF. The CDR3 bases are TGCGCCAGCAGCTTATTTCTAGCTACTGGCAATGAGCAGTTCTTC.